Presented here are 16 T cell receptor beta chains from one specimen sequenced in a study of blood T cell repertoires in COVID-19. The assay was immunoSEQ multiplex PCR, and TCRdb's table has in-frame clones only and misses some. The sample has roughly 78,000 clones; more than 70% are singletons. Sequenced sample: peripheral blood. These TCRs come from a man in his fifties or sixties with COVID-19, enrolled during active disease.

Only one count was recorded for this clone. The chain uses TRBV18 and TRBJ2-1; 14 positions agree with TRBD2. The CDR3 is 15 residues long. Losses at the gene ends were 3 bases for V and 9 bases for J; bases not matched to a gene: 4. Looked up from germline, CDR1 is KGHSH and CDR2 is LQKENI. The CDR3 coding sequence is TGTGCCAGCTCACCGGAGACTAGCGGGAGGGGTGAGCAGTTCTTC. As protein: CASSPETSGRGEQFF.

This clone occurred a few times. CDR3 sequence reads: CASSLTGGVFNEKLFF. CDR3 nucleotide sequence: TGTGCCAGCAGCTTAACTGGGGGCGTATTTAATGAAAAACTGTTTTTT. The rearrangement links TRBV7-9 to TRBJ1-4, with D possibly matching TRBD1 (6 bases). Per the germline V gene, CDR1 is SEHNR and CDR2 is FQNEAQ (reference sequence). V lost 2 bases and J lost 4, with 14 bases in between. This CDR3 has 16 residues.

This clone was observed once. This chain connects TRBV28 to TRBJ2-6; the D gene is possibly TRBD1 (5 bases). The CDR3 covers 16 residues. V lost 3 bases, J lost 2 bases, and 11 bases lay in between. In germline, CDR1 is MDHEN, CDR2 SYDVKM. The CDR3 DNA is TGTGCCAGCAGTTTCTGGGGCCCAGCTGGGGCCAACGTCCTGACTTTC. Its protein is CASSFWGPAGANVLTF. The full variable domain, rest sourced from reference TRBV28 and TRBJ2-6, is DVKVTQSSRYLVKRTGEKVFLECVQDMDHENMFWYRQDPGLGLRLIYFSYDVKMKEKGDIPEGYSVSREKKERFSLILESASTNQTSMYLCASSFWGPAGANVLTFGAGSRLTVL.

The rearrangement uses TRBV7-2 and TRBJ2-3; a weak D match, TRBD2 (6 bases). CDR1 is SGHTA and CDR2 is FQGNSA in the germline V gene. V shed 6 bases and J shed 2 bases, with 12 bases lying between them. The CDR3 is made up of 14 amino acids. The CDR3 DNA reads as TGTGCCAGCAGATTTAGCGGAACCACAGATACGCAGTATTTT. It codes for CASRFSGTTDTQYF.

The V call is TRBV19, the J call TRBJ2-7, with TRBD1 as a possible D gene (6 bases). V was trimmed by 4 bases and J by 1 base, leaving 8 bases between them. The CDR3 contains 13 residues. Per germline, CDR1 LNHDA and CDR2 SQIVND (reference sequence). CDR3 loop: CASSRTASYEQYF. The CDR3 nucleotides read TGTGCCAGTAGTAGGACAGCTTCCTACGAGCAGTACTTC.

V usage is TRBV25-1 and J usage is TRBJ1-6; D perhaps matches TRBD1 (5 bases). V lost 9 bases to trimming and J lost 5 bases, with 14 bases between them. CDR1 is MGHDK and CDR2 is SYGVNS in the germline V gene. This CDR3 contains 14 residues. CDR3 in amino acids: CASRRAGDNSPLHF. DNA of the CDR3: TGTGCCAGTAGAAGAGCGGGGGATAATTCACCCCTCCACTTT.

V usage is TRBV27 and J usage is TRBJ1-5, with a weak D call TRBD1 (6 bases). Trimming pared 7 bases from V and 5 bases from J, leaving 15 bases between. Germline V gene lookup returns CDR1 MNHEY and CDR2 SMNVEV (reference sequence). CDR3 length: 14 residues. The CDR3 spells CASNPRGGHQPQHF. CDR3 DNA: TGTGCCAGCAATCCCCGGGGGGGCCATCAGCCCCAGCATTTT.

This chain joins TRBV18 and TRBJ1-2; 12 bases fit TRBD1. Germline loops: CDR1 KGHSH, CDR2 LQKENI. This CDR3 spans 17 amino acids. The trim removed 3 bases at V and 3 bases at J, leaving 8 bases unmatched. CDR3 bases: TGTGCCAGCTCACCTCCCGGGACAGGGGGCTTCGACTATGGCTACACCTTC. Its translation is CASSPPGTGGFDYGYTF. Full variable domain (remainder filled in from reference TRBV18 and TRBJ1-2): NAGVMQNPRHLVRRRGQEARLRCSPMKGHSHVYWYRQLPEEGLKFMVYLQKENIIDESGMPKERFSAEFPKEGPSILRIQQVVRGDSAAYFCASSPPGTGGFDYGYTFGSGTRLTVV.

This clone appeared many times. This rearrangement joins TRBV25-1 to TRBJ1-3; D remains ambiguous. CDR1 and CDR2 (germline): MGHDK, SYGVNS. The length of the CDR3 is 13 residues. The V end lost 6 bases, the J end lost 0 bases, and 6 bases lay between the germline ends. The CDR3 DNA is TGTGCCAGCAGGGAGAACTCTGGAAACACCATATATTTT. This sequence encodes CASRENSGNTIYF.

V is TRBV28 and J is TRBJ2-5, with 7 bases that match TRBD2. Per the germline V gene, CDR1 is MDHEN and CDR2 is SYDVKM. The trim removed 5 bases at V and 1 base at J, leaving 7 bases unmatched. The CDR3 consists of 15 residues. The CDR3 loop reads CASSLRWGGQETQYF. CDR3 DNA: TGTGCCAGCAGTCTCCGATGGGGGGGCCAAGAGACCCAGTACTTC.

This rearrangement joins TRBV7-3 to TRBJ2-5, with 11 positions matching TRBD2. This CDR3 has 16 residues. Losses at the gene ends were 5 bases for V and 5 bases for J; bases not matched to a gene: 10. Germline loops: CDR1 SGHTA, CDR2 FQGTGA. The CDR3 nucleotides are TGTGCCAGCAGCCCCCAGGGACTAGCGGCGAGGGAGACCCAGTACTTC. It encodes CASSPQGLAARETQYF.

This chain joins TRBV7-3 and TRBJ1-4, with TRBD1 matching 8 bases. The germline V gene has CDR1 SGHTA and CDR2 FQGTGA. The junction had 5 bases not matched to a gene; V was cut back by 1 base and J by 7 bases. This CDR3 comprises 15 residues. The CDR3 here is CASSLRRTGPEKLFF. The CDR3 coding sequence is TGTGCCAGCAGCTTAAGAAGGACAGGGCCTGAAAAACTGTTTTTT.

This clone has only a few counts. The V gene is TRBV7-8, the J gene TRBJ2-1, with D perhaps TRBD2 (6 bases). CDR3 length equals 14 residues. Germline V CDR1 and CDR2: SGHVS, FQNEAQ. V was shortened by 4 bases and J by 2 bases, with 9 bases between the two germline ends. The CDR3 loop is CASSSGATYNEQFF. The CDR3 coding sequence is TGTGCCAGCAGCTCGGGAGCGACCTACAATGAGCAGTTCTTC.

The chain employs TRBV7-8 and TRBJ2-3; 7 bases map to TRBD2. The germline V gene encodes CDR1 SGHVS and CDR2 FQNEAQ. Trimming at V came to 2 bases and at J to 6 bases, leaving 11 bases not matched to a gene. This CDR3 spans 16 amino acids. The CDR3 sequence: CASSLPSGAGMDTQYF. DNA of the CDR3: TGTGCCAGCAGCTTACCGAGCGGGGCTGGAATGGATACGCAGTATTTT.

The rearrangement links TRBV5-5 to TRBJ2-7, with D hard to call. The V end lost 2 bases, the J end lost 2 bases, and 2 bases lay between the germline ends. The CDR3 has 11 amino acids. Germline V gives CDR1 SGHKS, CDR2 YYEKEE (reference sequence). CDR3 sequence reads: CASSFTYEQYF. In DNA, the CDR3 is TGTGCCAGCAGCTTTACCTACGAGCAGTACTTC.

The chain couples TRBV7-4 to TRBJ1-5; D is perhaps TRBD1 (5 bases). From germline, CDR1 is SGHVT and CDR2 SQSDAQ. CDR3 length: 15 amino acids. Trimming took 6 bases from V and 1 from J, leaving 13 bases between them. This chain's CDR3 is CASSTFSGSNQPQHF. As DNA, the CDR3 is TGTGCCAGCAGTACGTTTTCAGGGAGCAATCAGCCCCAGCATTTT.